The 10 T cell receptor beta chains below all came from one sample that was sequenced in a study of response to subunit inactivated influenza vaccine. TCRdb re-analysed the RT-PCR reads in MiXCR, keeping a single row per CDR3 protein. The data contain hundreds of thousands of distinct CDR3 sequences, 20% to 25% of them singletons. The sample in question was PBMCs from blood, obtained around 22 months after vaccination. The receptors come from a man in his fifties or sixties who received an inactivated influenza vaccine.

The rearrangement uses TRBV3-1 and TRBJ1-2; 7 positions match TRBD1. Losses at the gene ends were 4 bases for V and 4 bases for J; bases not matched to a gene: 6. Germline values: CDR1 LGHDT, CDR2 YNNKEL (reference sequence). This CDR3 has 14 residues. This chain's CDR3 is CASSRGQEVYGYTF. The CDR3 DNA sequence: TGTGCCAGCAGCCGCGGACAGGAAGTCTATGGCTACACCTTC.

The chain employs TRBV5-1 and TRBJ2-2; 7 nucleotides match TRBD1. The V gene's germline CDR1 is SGHRS and CDR2 YFSETQ. This CDR3 has 17 amino acids. Trimming at V came to 2 bases and at J to 7 bases, leaving 14 bases not matched to a gene. CDR3 coding DNA: TGCGCCAGCAGCTTCGGGACAGTCTCCATTGCCCTCGGGGAGCTGTTTTTT. It encodes CASSFGTVSIALGELFF.

This chain uses TRBV25-1 with TRBJ2-5; possibly TRBD1 or TRBD2 for D (5 bases each). V lost 2 bases, J lost 5 bases, and 15 bases lay in between. CDR1 MGHDK and CDR2 SYGVNS come from the germline V gene. CDR3 length equals 15 residues. The CDR3 coding sequence is TGTGCCAGCAGTGAAGAATCTTATTGGGGGGAGACCCAGTACTTC. This gives the protein CASSEESYWGETQYF.

In regard to this clonotype: With a much larger clone just one base away, this may be a read error. V and J are TRBV7-2 and TRBJ1-2; no firm D call. Trimming took 5 bases from V and 12 from J, leaving 13 bases between them. The CDR3 sequence is 11 residues long. Germline CDR1 and CDR2: SGHTA and FQGNSA. CDR3 nucleotide sequence: TGTGCCAGCAGCCCCACGCTCGGCAACACCTTC. Amino acids: CASSPTLGNTF. Variable domain in full (rest from reference TRBV7-2 and TRBJ1-2): GAGVSQSPSNKVTEKGKDVELRCDPISGHTALYWYRQSLGQGLEFLIYFQGNSAPDKSGLPSDRFSAERTGGSVSTLTIQRTQQEDSAVYLCASSPTLGNTFGSGTRLTVV.

This clonotype was seen a few times. The V gene is TRBV2, the J gene TRBJ2-2; D possibly uses TRBD1 or TRBD2 (5 bases each). V lost 4 bases and J 5 bases, leaving 14 bases between the germline ends. The CDR3 has 15 amino acids. Germline CDR1 and CDR2: SNHLY and FYNNEI. CDR3 residues: CASSGRQRGTGELFF. CDR3 sequence (DNA): TGTGCCAGCAGTGGGCGACAGAGGGGAACCGGGGAGCTGTTTTTT. The variable domain in full, completed from reference TRBV2 and TRBJ2-2, reads EPEVTQTPSHQVTQMGQEVILRCVPISNHLYFYWYRQILGQKVEFLVSFYNNEISEKSEIFDDQFSVERPDGSNFTLKIRSTKLEDSAMYFCASSGRQRGTGELFFGEGSRLTVL.

This clonotype was observed a single time. The chain joins TRBV12-3 or TRBV12-4 to TRBJ1-1; 7 nucleotides align to TRBD1. The trim removed 6 bases at V and 3 bases at J, leaving 10 bases unmatched. This CDR3 is 15 amino acids long. CDR3 sequence reads: CASSRSGQAYTEAFF. In DNA form, the CDR3 reads TGTGCCAGCAGCAGGTCTGGACAGGCGTACACTGAAGCTTTCTTT.

This clonotype was seen more than once but under ten times. The chain recombines TRBV30 with TRBJ1-1; D is unclear. The CDR3 runs 11 residues. The V and J ends lost 2 bases and 7 bases respectively, with 8 bases between them. CDR1 and CDR2 from the germline V gene are GTSNPN and SVGIG (reference sequence). The CDR3 coding sequence is TGTGCCTGGAGTAGTCCCTTTGAAGCTTTCTTT. Residues: CAWSSPFEAFF.

The chain links TRBV27 to TRBJ1-1; D not certain. Germline V gene lookup returns CDR1 MNHEY and CDR2 SMNVEV (reference sequence). This CDR3 spans 12 amino acids. The V end was cut by 4 bases, the J end by 2 bases, with 5 bases between. The CDR3 is CASSSINTEAFF. The CDR3 DNA reads as TGTGCCAGCAGTTCCATAAACACTGAAGCTTTCTTT.

The sample holds one count of this clonotype. The chain employs TRBV24-1 and TRBJ2-2, with D maybe TRBD1 (5 bases). Germline V gene data show CDR1 as KGHDR and CDR2 as SFDVKD. There are 15 residues in the CDR3. The ends were cut back, 5 bases at V and 6 bases at J, with 15 bases in the middle. The CDR3 loop is CATSAWAGMSGELFF. CDR3 nucleotide sequence: TGTGCCACCAGTGCCTGGGCAGGGATGTCCGGGGAGCTGTTTTTT.

This clonotype has more than one count but fewer than ten. The chain uses TRBV5-1 and TRBJ1-1, with D possibly TRBD1 on 5 matching bases. The CDR3 runs 15 residues. Between the trimmed V and J ends, which lost 4 bases and 1 base, there was a span of 14 bases. Germline V lookup: CDR1 SGHRS, CDR2 YFSETQ. CDR3 loop: CASSNLGVTNTEAFF. For the CDR3, the DNA is TGCGCCAGCAGCAACCTAGGGGTTACGAACACTGAAGCTTTCTTT. Looking up the rest from reference TRBV5-1 and TRBJ1-1 gives the full variable domain: KAGVTQTPRYLIKTRGQQVTLSCSPISGHRSVSWYQQTPGQGLQFLFEYFSETQRNKGNFPGRFSGRQFSNSRSEMNVSTLELGDSALYLCASSNLGVTNTEAFFGQGTRLTVV.